Presented here are 20 T cell receptor beta chains from one specimen sequenced in a study of T-cell reconstitution after alpha-beta-depleted transplantation in children. The authors prepared the TCRbeta library with unique molecular identifiers. Using its own MiXCR run on the PCR reads, TCRdb lists one record per CDR3 protein. The sample has about 200,000 distinct CDR3 sequences; approximately 14% are singletons. The sequencing used PBMCs from the stem cell graft donor, collected from the stem cell graft. These receptors were collected from a human donor who donated a stem cell graft to a child with acute lymphoblastic leukemia.

This clonotype showed up many times. The chain links TRBV20-1 to TRBJ1-5, with 9 nucleotides matching TRBD1. V dropped 6 bases and J dropped 11; count of bases not matched to a gene: 5. The CDR3 length is 11 residues. CDR1 DFQATT and CDR2 SNEGSKA come from the germline V gene (reference sequence). The CDR3 DNA reads as TGCAGTGCGACACAGGGGGCAACCCAGCATTTT. This encodes CSATQGATQHF.

This clonotype was counted at least ten times. This chain joins TRBV5-1 and TRBJ2-1, with 9 bases fitting TRBD2. Germline CDR1 is SGHRS and CDR2 is YFSETQ. J gave up 0 bases and V 6 bases, and 1 base lay outside the gene matches. The CDR3 consists of 14 residues. The chain's CDR3 is CASTREGSYNEQFF. In nucleotides, the CDR3 is TGCGCCAGCACGCGGGAGGGCTCCTACAATGAGCAGTTCTTC.

In its sample, this clonotype was seen many times. This chain uses TRBV6-5 with TRBJ2-5; D not certain. From germline, CDR1 is MNHEY and CDR2 SVGAGI. The V gene lost 2 bases and the J gene lost 5 bases, with 15 bases spanning the gap. The CDR3 runs to 15 residues. The CDR3 DNA sequence: TGTGCCAGCAGTTACGGGATGAAGGTTCTGGAGACCCAGTACTTC. It translates to CASSYGMKVLETQYF.

This clonotype was counted many times. The rearrangement links TRBV12-3 or TRBV12-4 to TRBJ2-1; D tentatively reads TRBD1 or TRBD2 (5 bases each). V dropped 8 bases and J dropped 7 bases, with 18 bases sitting between them. The CDR3 loop spans 14 amino acids. In DNA, the CDR3 is TGTGCCAGCCAAAGAGGGGACGCTAGGAATGAGCAGTTCTTC. This sequence encodes CASQRGDARNEQFF.

There are many counts of this clonotype. The chain couples TRBV9 to TRBJ1-3; maybe TRBD1 (5 bases). Germline CDR1 SGDLS, CDR2 YYNGEE. CDR3 length: 16 residues. Between the trimmed V and J ends, which lost 0 bases and 4 bases, there was a span of 14 bases. DNA for the CDR3: TGTGCCAGCAGCGTAGGATTCCAGGGTGAAGGAAACACCATATATTTT. Its protein is CASSVGFQGEGNTIYF.

The sample holds one count of this clonotype. The CDR3 DNA follows: TGTGCCTGGACCTTAACCCCGGGGACTAGCGGGTTCCGGAGTGCCTACGAGCAGTACTTC. Its protein is CAWTLTPGTSGFRSAYEQYF. The V and J genes are TRBV30 and TRBJ2-7, with 12 bases aligning to TRBD2. CDR3 length equals 20 residues. Losses at the gene ends were 4 bases for V and 2 bases for J; bases not matched to a gene: 21. The V gene's germline CDR1 is GTSNPN and CDR2 SVGIG (reference sequence).

This clonotype was counted between two and nine times. The chain links TRBV11-2 to TRBJ2-7; 8 bases align to TRBD2. V lost 3 bases and J lost 2; bases outside the gene matches: 3. Germline V gene data show CDR1 as SGHAT and CDR2 as FQNNGV. The CDR3 is 14 residues long. This CDR3 is CASSFSGGPYEQYF. In nucleotides, the CDR3 is TGTGCCAGCAGCTTTTCGGGAGGGCCCTACGAGCAGTACTTC.

The chain uses TRBV5-1 and TRBJ1-1; no definite D call. Germline CDR1 reads SGHRS; CDR2 reads YFSETQ. V was shortened by 6 bases and J by 1 base, with 10 bases between the two germline ends. The CDR3 runs 13 residues. The CDR3 is CASTLSENTEAFF. CDR3 nucleotide sequence: TGCGCCAGCACCCTATCCGAGAACACTGAAGCTTTCTTT.

This clonotype was counted at least ten times. V usage is TRBV20-1 and J usage is TRBJ1-3; D remains ambiguous. The germline V and J ends were trimmed by 0 bases and 12 bases, with 18 bases remaining between them. The CDR3 has 14 amino acids. Germline V CDR1 and CDR2: DFQATT, SNEGSKA (reference sequence). The CDR3, as DNA: TGCAGTGCTAGAGAACTTCCCATCCAATCTGGCATATATTTT. Translating it yields CSARELPIQSGIYF.

Ten or more counts support this clonotype. CDR3 DNA sequence: TGTGCCAGCAGCTTTGGGACAGGTTTCTGGGAGCAGTACTTC. As protein: CASSFGTGFWEQYF. The chain carries TRBV5-6 and TRBJ2-7; TRBD1 matches 8 bases. Unmatched junction bases numbered 8, after V lost 2 bases and J lost 7 bases. Germline CDR1 is SGHDT and CDR2 is YYEEEE. The CDR3 has 14 amino acids.

The sample holds many counts of this clonotype. The rearrangement uses TRBV2 and TRBJ1-4; weak D call: TRBD1 (6 bases). Germline-derived CDR1 and CDR2 are SNHLY and FYNNEI. The CDR3 runs to 19 residues. The germline V and J ends were trimmed by 3 bases and 2 bases, with 22 bases remaining between them. The CDR3 DNA reads as TGTGCCAGCAGTGACCCAGCGACAGGCCCTTGGACGACTAATGAAAAACTGTTTTTT. This sequence encodes CASSDPATGPWTTNEKLFF.

The table lists this clonotype with many counts. The chain combines TRBV20-1 with TRBJ2-1; TRBD1 agrees at 7 bases. CDR3 length equals 15 residues. J lost 6 bases, V lost 1 base, and 9 bases had no gene match. The germline gives CDR1 DFQATT, CDR2 SNEGSKA (reference sequence). CDR3 DNA: TGCAGTGCTAGAGCACCGGGACAGACTACCAATGAGCAGTTCTTC. This codes for CSARAPGQTTNEQFF.

This clonotype was detected many times. The chain couples TRBV7-2 to TRBJ2-7, with D possibly matching TRBD1 (6 bases). V gave up 5 bases and J gave up 2 bases, with 19 bases separating them. Germline CDR1 is SGHTA and CDR2 is FQGNSA. The length of the CDR3 is 16 residues. DNA of the CDR3: TGTGCCAGCAGCACCCGCATAGGGACAAGCGCCTACGAGCAGTACTTC. Translation: CASSTRIGTSAYEQYF.

This clonotype came up many times. V is TRBV20-1 and J is TRBJ1-3; D is uncertain. Germline lookup yields CDR1 DFQATT and CDR2 SNEGSKA (reference sequence). This CDR3 region has 15 residues. Between the trimmed V and J ends, which lost 6 bases and 1 base, there was a span of 16 bases. In DNA form, the CDR3 reads TGCAGTGCGCTCGATGTGAAGCTATCTGGAAACACCATATATTTT. It translates to CSALDVKLSGNTIYF.

A few counts support this clonotype. This chain connects TRBV24-1 to TRBJ2-1; no firm D call. The CDR3 totals 13 residues. V shed 6 bases and J shed 3 bases, with 8 bases lying between them. Per the germline V gene, CDR1 is KGHDR and CDR2 is SFDVKD. Here the CDR3 reads CATSIASYNEQFF. For the CDR3, the DNA is TGTGCCACCAGTATCGCTAGCTACAATGAGCAGTTCTTC.

This clonotype has a count of ten or more. This chain joins TRBV11-2 and TRBJ2-1, with TRBD2 matching 9 bases. Trimming took 0 bases from V and 0 from J; bases not matched to a gene: 12. Germline assignment: CDR1 SGHAT and CDR2 FQNNGV. The CDR3 spans 20 residues. The CDR3 DNA is TGTGCCAGCAGCTTAGATCAAGCTAGCGGGATGAGGAGCTCCTACAATGAGCAGTTCTTC. Its protein is CASSLDQASGMRSSYNEQFF.

With respect to this clonotype: A read error may be the cause here, since a much bigger clone is one base away. The DNA of the CDR3 is TGCAGTGCTAGAGGGGGGACAGGGCGTCCCTACGACCAGTACTTC. This sequence encodes CSARGGTGRPYDQYF. The chain uses TRBV20-1 and TRBJ2-7, with TRBD1 identical over 9 bases. CDR3 length: 15 amino acids. Germline V CDR1 and CDR2: DFQATT, SNEGSKA (reference sequence).

This clonotype was counted ten times or more. This rearrangement joins TRBV20-1 to TRBJ2-7; TRBD1 aligns across 8 bases. Unmatched junction bases numbered 3, after V lost 2 bases and J lost 0 bases. Germline V lookup: CDR1 DFQATT, CDR2 SNEGSKA (reference sequence). The CDR3 has 14 residues. CDR3 loop: CSARRQGPSYEQYF. CDR3 nucleotides: TGCAGTGCTAGAAGACAGGGGCCCTCCTACGAGCAGTACTTC.

This clonotype was seen ten or more times. This chain links TRBV20-1 with TRBJ2-3, with TRBD1 as a possible D gene (6 bases). V was clipped by 6 bases and J by 4 bases, with 11 bases between them. Germline assignment: CDR1 DFQATT and CDR2 SNEGSKA (reference sequence). There are 12 residues in the CDR3. In DNA form, the CDR3 reads TGCAGTGCCGACAGGTCCTCAGATACGCAGTATTTT. Encoded protein: CSADRSSDTQYF.

This clonotype was seen many times. V usage is TRBV4-1 and J usage is TRBJ2-7; 9 bases line up with TRBD1. The CDR3 contains 15 residues. CDR1 is MGHRA and CDR2 is YSYEKL in the germline V gene. J was trimmed by 0 bases and V by 3 bases; bases with no gene match: 3. CDR3 residues: CASSQDRGHSYEQYF. The CDR3, as DNA: TGCGCCAGCAGCCAGGACAGGGGCCACTCCTACGAGCAGTACTTC.